One TCR beta chain is described in this entry. These data originate in a study of beta chain features in type 1 diabetes. CDR1 and CDR2 (germline): SGHAT, FQNNGV. The J segment lost 5 bases and the V segment lost 3 bases, leaving 6 bases of the junction unmatched. There are 15 residues in the CDR3. Expressed TCRB transcripts were sequenced because the entire RNA isolate underwent reverse transcription. The assay was immunoSEQ multiplex PCR, and TCRdb's table has in-frame clones only and misses some. The profile shows 140,000 to 150,000 clones, 8% to 13% of them singletons. Sequencing input: naive CD4+ T cells from blood. This clonotype originated in a man aged 18-30 years in good health. The rearrangement uses TRBV11-2 and TRBJ2-5; 10 bases align to TRBD2. The CDR3 protein is CASSFPASGGETQYF. CDR3 nucleotide sequence: TGTGCCAGCAGCTTCCCCGCTAGCGGGGGTGAGACCCAGTACTTC.